The clone carrying this TCR beta chain showed up many times. Its antigen is not identified. Regions amplified from RNA transcripts were the TCR beta CDR3 regions. The primer set for the first-round RT-PCR of the TCR CDR3 was HTBI. Using its own MiXCR run on the multiplex PCR reads, TCRdb lists one record per CDR3 protein. Among about 610,000 distinct CDR3 sequences, around 15% were seen once, and the ten largest hold 4.3%. Enrolled ophthalmopathy patients presented with a Clinical Activity Score of at least 3, a NOSPECS grade of at least 4, and disease duration under 3 months. Fresh 10 ml peripheral blood yielded PBMCs. Germline CDR1 reads MGHDK; CDR2 reads SYGVNS. Unmatched junction bases numbered 9, after V lost 2 bases and J lost 6 bases. This CDR3 spans 15 amino acids. These data come from a study of T cells in Graves' hyperthyroidism and ophthalmopathy. The study's findings and limits: Ophthalmopathy, as predicted by the model, came a median about six months after the prediction.

The rearrangement uses TRBV25-1 and TRBJ2-7; 8 bases align to TRBD2. Sequenced material: blood. This clonotype originated in a woman aged 40-49 years with Graves' ophthalmopathy. As DNA, the CDR3 is TGTGCCAGCAGTGAAGAAGGTAGCGGGACCTCCGAGCAGTACTTC. Translated: CASSEEGSGTSEQYF.